The 10 T cell receptor beta chains below all came from one sample that was sequenced in a study of STAT5B mutations in CD4+ large granular lymphocyte leukemia. Sequencing used immunoSEQ multiplex PCR; TCRdb keeps in-frame clones, though not all of them. The sample carries some 51,000 clones, around 81% recorded once. Material for sequencing was CD4+ T cells from blood buffy coats. These receptors were collected from a human donor in good health.

The chain combines TRBV5-1 with TRBJ2-3, with 8 bases identical to TRBD2. The germline V gene encodes CDR1 SGHRS and CDR2 YFSETQ. This CDR3 spans 18 amino acids. Unmatched junction bases numbered 14, after V lost 1 base and J lost 4 bases. The CDR3 loop is CASSLYGDRKRGSDTQYF. CDR3 nucleotide sequence: TGCGCCAGCAGCTTGTATGGGGATAGGAAGCGGGGGTCAGATACGCAGTATTTT.

The gene calls are TRBV11-2 and TRBJ2-3, with 8 positions matching TRBD2. Germline CDR1 reads SGHAT; CDR2 reads FQNNGV. CDR3 size: 16 residues. Trimming cost V 1 base and J 1 base; bases outside gene matches: 4. CDR3 in amino acids: CASSLVRAGGTDTQYF. The CDR3 DNA sequence: TGTGCCAGCAGCTTAGTCCGAGCGGGGGGCACAGATACGCAGTATTTT.

This clone has only one observation. The chain combines TRBV18 with TRBJ1-2; a possible D gene is TRBD1 (6 bases). Trimming pared 3 bases from V and 3 bases from J, leaving 8 bases between. The CDR3 loop spans 13 amino acids. The germline V gene encodes CDR1 KGHSH and CDR2 LQKENI. CDR3 amino acids: CASSPGQHYGYTF. CDR3 nucleotides: TGTGCCAGCTCACCCGGACAGCACTATGGCTACACCTTC.

This chain joins TRBV28 and TRBJ1-5; 11 bases align to TRBD1. The CDR3 consists of 15 residues. Germline V gene sequence: CDR1 MDHEN, CDR2 SYDVKM. J was trimmed by 9 bases and V by 5 bases; bases with no gene match: 9. The CDR3 DNA follows: TGTGCCAGCAGTCCCGGGACAGGGGGGATGCCGCCCCAGCATTTT. Amino acids: CASSPGTGGMPPQHF.

The rearrangement joins TRBV9 to TRBJ2-1; D may be TRBD2 (6 bases). The V gene's germline CDR1 is SGDLS and CDR2 YYNGEE. Trimming took off 0 bases at V and 2 bases at J, with 18 bases between the two ends. CDR3 size: 18 residues. In DNA form, the CDR3 reads TGTGCCAGCAGCGTAGATCTCGCGGGGACGAGCACCTACAATGAGCAGTTCTTC. Its translation: CASSVDLAGTSTYNEQFF.

This chain links TRBV7-9 with TRBJ2-2; D possibly corresponds to TRBD2 (6 bases). CDR1 is SEHNR and CDR2 is FQNEAQ in the germline V gene (reference sequence). This CDR3 has 16 amino acids. The V end lost 3 bases, the J end lost 1 base, and 12 bases lay between the germline ends. CDR3 sequence: CASSFLATENTGELFF. As DNA, the CDR3 is TGTGCCAGCAGCTTTCTAGCGACAGAGAACACCGGGGAGCTGTTTTTT.

The count of this clone is one. V and J are TRBV12-2 and TRBJ2-3. TRBV12-2 is recorded as a pseudogene. The CDR3 is 16 residues long. CDR3 nucleotide sequence: TGTGCAAGTCGCTTAGTGTGTACGCCTAGCACAGATACGCAGTATTTT. It is translated as CASRLVCTPSTDTQYF.

This clone was seen just once. This chain uses TRBV2 with TRBJ1-2; no reliable D call. In germline, CDR1 is SNHLY, CDR2 FYNNEI. V was shortened by 3 bases and J by 0 bases, with 8 bases between the two germline ends. This CDR3 spans 14 amino acids. This chain's CDR3 is CASSESVSNYGYTF. As DNA, the CDR3 is TGTGCCAGCAGTGAGTCAGTTTCTAACTATGGCTACACCTTC. Full variable domain (remainder filled in from reference TRBV2 and TRBJ1-2): EPEVTQTPSHQVTQMGQEVILRCVPISNHLYFYWYRQILGQKVEFLVSFYNNEISEKSEIFDDQFSVERPDGSNFTLKIRSTKLEDSAMYFCASSESVSNYGYTFGSGTRLTVV.

This chain joins TRBV6-1 and TRBJ1-2, with 9 nucleotides matching TRBD1. This CDR3 is 15 amino acids long. Per the germline V gene, CDR1 is MNHNS and CDR2 is SASEGT. With V trimmed by 7 bases and J by 3 bases, 9 bases remained unmatched. The CDR3 sequence is CASKSGTGSYYGYTF. CDR3 coding DNA: TGTGCCAGCAAATCCGGGACAGGGAGTTACTATGGCTACACCTTC.

This chain links TRBV11-3 with TRBJ2-1, with 10 bases identical to TRBD2. V dropped 5 bases and J dropped 4; count of bases not matched to a gene: 5. The CDR3 has 15 residues. Germline V gene lookup returns CDR1 SGHNT and CDR2 YENEEA. In DNA form, the CDR3 reads TGTGCCAGCAGCCAAGCGGGAGGGAATTACAATGAGCAGTTCTTC. The encoded protein is CASSQAGGNYNEQFF.